This TCR beta chain was recorded in a study of cytomegalovirus exposure and HLA in healthy donors. Study in general: An analysis done earlier identified 90 million to 120 million unique TCR beta sequences from around 180 million T cells.

Trimming cost V 6 bases and J 5 bases; bases outside gene matches: 7. The CDR3 sequence is 13 residues long. CDR1 is SGDLS, CDR2 YYNGEE, per germline. Concerning this clone itself: The antigen is not known.

Broader study findings: A few CMV-associated chains proved CMV antigen-specific in vitro. Later analysis placed DRB1 highest and HLA-C lowest in TCR association rates, which differed by HLA locus. About 180 TCR beta chains were listed as cytomegalovirus-associated.

The PCR employed 60 Vbeta primers together with 13 Jbeta primers. This table comes from immunoSEQ multiplex PCR, and its TCRdb copy is limited to in-frame clones, with some not included. This sample has 120,000 or so clones, with roughly three quarters found just once. This sequence joins TRBV9 and TRBJ2-7; 8 bases are a match to TRBD2. The sequence derives from a man aged 25 to 40 in good health and CMV-seropositive. Sequenced sample: PBMCs. The chain's CDR3 is CASNRGGPDEQYF. In DNA, the CDR3 is TGTGCCAGCAACCGGGGGGGGCCGGACGAGCAGTACTTC.